These 15 T cell receptor beta chains came from one sample sequenced in a study of somatic mutations in cytotoxic T cells in rheumatoid arthritis. Sequenced by immunoSEQ multiplex PCR; TCRdb stores in-frame clones only, minus some. Here the sample spans some 10,000 clones, roughly 74% being singletons. The sequencing input was CD8+ T cells sorted from blood. These receptors originate from a man in his 60s in good health.

V and J are TRBV18 and TRBJ1-6; a weak D match, TRBD1 (5 bases). The germline gives CDR1 KGHSH, CDR2 LQKENI. CDR3 length: 16 residues. Trimming cost V 3 bases and J 0 bases, with 9 bases left between them. The CDR3 DNA sequence: TGTGCCAGCTCACCGGGACGGAGCTCCTATAATTCACCCCTCCACTTT. Translation: CASSPGRSSYNSPLHF.

CDR3 DNA sequence: TGTGCCAGCAGCGTAGGGGCACAGCCTGAAAAACTGTTTTTT. Translated: CASSVGAQPEKLFF. J is TRBJ1-4 and V is TRBV9; no clear D gene. Germline CDR1 is SGDLS and CDR2 is YYNGEE. The CDR3 is 14 amino acids. Trimming left V 0 bases short and J 7 bases short, with 10 bases between.

The V gene is TRBV6-1, the J gene TRBJ2-2; D call uncertain. Looked up from germline, CDR1 is MNHNS and CDR2 is SASEGT. V shed 3 bases and J shed 1 base, with 3 bases lying between them. The CDR3 spans 13 residues. This CDR3 is CASSDGNTGELFF. The CDR3 region has the DNA TGTGCCAGCAGTGACGGGAACACCGGGGAGCTGTTTTTT.

This clone was picked up a small number of times. The J gene is TRBJ2-1, the V gene TRBV4-2; TRBD1 matches at 8 bases. V was clipped by 1 base and J by 7 bases; unmatched bases: 9. The CDR3 totals 16 residues. Germline V gene data show CDR1 as LGHNA and CDR2 as YNFKEQ. The CDR3 reads CASSQGGQGQENEQFF. The CDR3 DNA follows: TGTGCCAGCAGCCAAGGCGGACAGGGCCAGGAAAATGAGCAGTTCTTC.

The chain recombines TRBV11-1 with TRBJ2-1; 7 nucleotides match TRBD2. V lost 1 base and J lost 0; bases outside the gene matches: 9. This CDR3 region has 18 residues. Germline V lookup: CDR1 SGHAT, CDR2 FQDESV (reference sequence). DNA of the CDR3: TGTGCCAGCAGCTTAGGCAACGCGGGAGAGAGCTCCTACAATGAGCAGTTCTTC. Amino acids: CASSLGNAGESSYNEQFF.

The chain joins TRBV15 to TRBJ2-7; 7 nucleotides agree with TRBD1. Germline V gives CDR1 LNHNV, CDR2 YYDKDF (reference sequence). Unmatched junction bases numbered 5, after V lost 0 bases and J lost 3 bases. The CDR3 consists of 15 residues. The CDR3 sequence is CATSRDGGQIYEQYF. CDR3 bases: TGTGCCACCAGCAGAGATGGGGGACAGATCTACGAGCAGTACTTC.

The genes are TRBV6-6 and TRBJ2-4; tentatively, D is TRBD1 or TRBD2 (6 bases each). This CDR3 comprises 14 residues. Trimming shortened V by 2 bases and J by 3 bases, and 8 bases separated the two germline ends. Germline V gives CDR1 MNHNY, CDR2 SVGAGI (reference sequence). The CDR3 is CASSYKGGKNIQYF. The CDR3 DNA sequence: TGTGCCAGCAGTTACAAGGGGGGCAAAAACATTCAGTACTTC.

J is TRBJ1-1 and V is TRBV7-9, with D tentatively TRBD1 (5 bases). The CDR3 has 15 residues. Germline-derived CDR1 and CDR2 are SEHNR and FQNEAQ (reference sequence). Trimming removed 3 bases at V and 5 bases at J, with 16 bases between. Written as DNA, the CDR3 is TGTGCCAGCAGCTTCAGTGGGACGGGGAAAACTGAAGCTTTCTTT. Amino acids: CASSFSGTGKTEAFF.

This chain connects TRBV11-2 to TRBJ2-7; tentatively, D is TRBD1 or TRBD2 (5 bases each). The CDR3 is made up of 14 amino acids. CDR1 is SGHAT, CDR2 FQNNGV, per germline. V was shortened by 3 bases and J by 0 bases, with 9 bases between the two germline ends. CDR3 sequence: CASSFRDHSYEQYF. The CDR3 DNA follows: TGTGCCAGCAGCTTCCGGGACCACTCCTACGAGCAGTACTTC.

This clone appeared once. This chain joins TRBV30 and TRBJ2-5; 10 nucleotides agree with TRBD2. The J call is doubtful: the DNA matches TRBJ2-7 better. The CDR3 is 16 residues long. Germline V lookup: CDR1 GTSNPN, CDR2 SVGIG (reference sequence). The CDR3 DNA reads TGTGCCTGGAGTGATGACCAGCGGGAGGGGACCTACGAGCAGTACTTC. Its translation is CAWSDDQREGTYEQYF.

The rearrangement uses TRBV4-3 and TRBJ2-2; the match to TRBD2 covers 9 bases. CDR1 LGHNA and CDR2 YSLEER come from the germline V gene. V was clipped by 4 bases and J by 2 bases; unmatched bases: 8. This CDR3 region has 17 residues. Written as DNA, the CDR3 is TGCGCCAGCAGCCCCCGGGAGCGGGGGGACAACACCGGGGAGCTGTTTTTT. Amino acids: CASSPRERGDNTGELFF.

The V and J genes are TRBV10-3 and TRBJ1-1; 7 bases align to TRBD1. This CDR3 spans 15 amino acids. J lost 4 bases, V lost 5 bases, and 10 bases had no gene match. Germline values: CDR1 ENHRY, CDR2 SYGVKD. Here the CDR3 DNA reads TGTGCCATCAGTACCGACAGGGTGGAGGTCACTGAAGCTTTCTTT. It yields the protein CAISTDRVEVTEAFF.

V is TRBV5-3 and J is TRBJ1-4, with a weak D call TRBD1 (5 bases). TRBV5-3 is reported as an ORF; its role is uncertain. This CDR3 region has 17 residues. Trimming took 0 bases from V and 0 from J, leaving 12 bases between them. CDR3 loop: CARSLVRTPPTNEKLFF. Here the CDR3 DNA reads TGTGCCAGAAGCTTGGTGAGGACACCGCCAACTAATGAAAAACTGTTTTTT.

V gene TRBV9 combines with J gene TRBJ2-7; a possible D gene is TRBD1 (5 bases). The CDR3 is 15 residues long. V was pared by 3 bases and J by 5 bases, with 18 bases between. Germline V gene sequence: CDR1 SGDLS, CDR2 YYNGEE. CDR3 DNA sequence: TGTGCCAGCAGCGAAACCTCGACAGAGCGCAACGAGCAGTACTTC. It encodes CASSETSTERNEQYF. Supplemented by reference TRBV9 and TRBJ2-7, the full variable domain reads DSGVTQTPKHLITATGQRVTLRCSPRSGDLSVYWYQQSLDQGLQFLIQYYNGEERAKGNILERFSAQQFPDLHSELNLSSLELGDSALYFCASSETSTERNEQYFGPGTRLTVT.

The V call is TRBV7-8, the J call TRBJ1-1; D is perhaps TRBD1 (6 bases). Germline V gives CDR1 SGHVS, CDR2 FQNEAQ. Between the trimmed V and J ends, which lost 5 bases and 1 base, there was a span of 11 bases. This CDR3 region has 14 residues. The CDR3 protein is CASSQWTENTEAFF. The CDR3 region has the DNA TGTGCCAGCAGCCAATGGACAGAGAACACTGAAGCTTTCTTT.